Listed below are T cell receptor beta chains from one sample, sequenced in a study of graft-versus-host responses after intestinal transplantation. The method was immunoSEQ multiplex PCR; TCRdb's version includes in-frame clones alone and lacks a portion of them. This table holds around 130,000 clones, around nine tenths found once. The antigens these receptors bind are not known. The input for sequencing was unstimulated CD4+ T cells sorted from spleen or lymph node cells, taken before intestinal transplant. All receptors come from a human donor who received an intestinal transplant. The CDR3 runs from the conserved cysteine through the conserved F or W. A D gene is named only where the DNA matches it firmly. The size field is filled for only some rows; it gives once, few, many or a size class.

>TRBV7-6|TRBJ2-3|NA|NA
CASSPRTARDTQYF
TGTGCCAGCAGCCCCAGGACAGCTCGCGATACGCAGTATTTT
>TRBV7-9|TRBJ2-2|NA|NA
CASSPTGELFF
TGTGCCAGCAGCCCGACCGGGGAGCTGTTTTTT
>TRBV11-2|TRBJ2-7|NA|NA
CASSLEQGLVWEQYF
TGTGCCAGCAGCTTGGAACAGGGTCTTGTGTGGGAGCAGTACTTC
>TRBV7-9|TRBJ2-1|once|TRBD2
CASSLVRGSGANEQFF
TGTGCCAGCAGCTTAGTCCGGGGTAGCGGGGCAAATGAGCAGTTCTTC
>TRBV4-1|TRBJ1-2|NA|NA
CASSLETGWGYYGYTF
TGCGCCAGCAGCCTTGAAACAGGGTGGGGGTACTATGGCTACACCTTC
>TRBV5-1|TRBJ2-7|NA|TRBD1
CASSARGTGAYEQYF
TGCGCCAGCAGCGCCCGCGGGACAGGGGCCTACGAGCAGTACTTC
>TRBV7-9|TRBJ2-7|NA|NA
CASSSGGPYEQYF
TGTGCCAGCAGTTCAGGAGGACCCTACGAGCAGTACTTC
>TRBV9|TRBJ2-5|NA|TRBD1
CASSFLGDRESQYF
TGTGCCAGCAGCTTCCTGGGGGACAGGGAGTCCCAGTACTTC
>TRBV18|TRBJ2-3|NA|NA
CASSPPEGDTQYF
TGTGCCAGCTCACCCCCGGAGGGAGATACGCAGTATTTT
>TRBV5-1|TRBJ1-2|NA|NA
CASSPRNSGDGYTF
TGCGCCAGCAGCCCCCGAAATTCGGGTGATGGCTACACCTTC
>TRBV7-3|TRBJ2-1|NA|TRBD2
CASSPGTSGTHNEQFF
TGTGCCAGCAGCCCGGGGACTAGCGGCACTCACAATGAGCAGTTCTTC
>TRBV29-1|TRBJ2-5|NA|NA
CSVGSMGETQYF
TGCAGCGTTGGGTCCATGGGAGAGACCCAGTACTTC
>TRBV10-3|TRBJ1-1|once|NA
CAISSADRIRTQFNTEAFF
TGTGCCATCAGTTCAGCGGACCGGATACGAACTCAATTTAACACTGAAGCTTTCTTT
>TRBV6-1|TRBJ1-2|once|NA
CASDQLQGNYGYTF
TGTGCCAGCGACCAATTACAGGGAAACTATGGCTACACCTTC
>TRBV25-1|TRBJ2-3|NA|NA
CASSRGDGVSDTQYF
TGTGCCAGCTCCCGTGGGGACGGGGTTTCAGATACGCAGTATTTT
>TRBV18|TRBJ2-3|NA|NA
CASYASSTDTQYF
TGTGCCAGCTACGCGTCTAGCACAGATACGCAGTATTTT
>TRBV5-1|TRBJ1-5|NA|NA
CASSLYPDGQPQHF
TGCGCCAGCAGCTTGTACCCTGACGGGCAGCCCCAGCATTTT
>TRBV27|TRBJ1-2|NA|TRBD1
CASSLHDRDGYTF
TGTGCCAGCAGTCTACATGACAGGGACGGCTACACCTTC
>TRBV6-1|TRBJ1-5|NA|TRBD1
CASSERRGRWQPQHF
TGTGCCAGCAGTGAAAGGAGGGGGCGGTGGCAGCCCCAGCATTTT
>TRBV7-9|TRBJ2-5|NA|NA
CASSHDWGAGETQYF
TGTGCCAGCAGCCACGACTGGGGGGCAGGAGAGACCCAGTACTTC
>TRBV12-5|TRBJ2-1|NA|TRBD1
CASGLGYTGVGNEQFF
TGTGCTAGTGGTTTGGGGTATACAGGGGTGGGGAATGAGCAGTTCTTC
>TRBV18|TRBJ1-6|NA|TRBD1
CASSSDRDSPLHF
TGTGCCAGCTCATCAGACAGGGACTCACCCCTCCACTTT
>TRBV6-4|TRBJ2-3|NA|NA
CASSLQGTDTQYF
TGTGCCAGCAGTCTACAGGGCACAGATACGCAGTATTTT
>TRBV9|TRBJ2-3|NA|TRBD1
CASSGQGDTQYF
TGTGCCAGCAGCGGACAGGGAGATACGCAGTATTTT
>TRBV9|TRBJ1-3|NA|NA
CASSVGGIQGNTIYF
TGTGCCAGCAGCGTAGGGGGGATCCAGGGGAACACCATATATTTT
>TRBV11-3|TRBJ2-1|NA|TRBD2
CASSAASGDTYNEQFF
TGTGCCAGCAGCGCCGCTAGCGGTGATACCTACAATGAGCAGTTCTTC
>TRBV5-1|TRBJ2-5|NA|NA
CASSLGGSRVQETQYF
TGCGCCAGCAGTTTAGGAGGCTCTCGTGTCCAAGAGACCCAGTACTTC
>TRBV6-6|TRBJ1-2|NA|NA
CASSPRGASNYGYTF
TGTGCCAGCAGTCCGAGGGGGGCATCGAACTATGGCTACACCTTC
>TRBV5-1|TRBJ1-6|few|NA
CASSTGTENSPLHF
TGCGCCAGCAGCACAGGGACCGAGAATTCACCCCTCCACTTT
>TRBV11-2|TRBJ2-7|once|NA
CASRLQVISYEQYF
TGTGCCAGCAGATTGCAGGTGATCTCCTACGAGCAGTACTTC
>TRBV18|TRBJ1-2|NA|NA
CASSQGQGPGYGYTF
TGTGCCAGCTCACAAGGTCAGGGGCCCGGCTATGGCTACACCTTC
>TRBV11-3|TRBJ2-2|NA|NA
CASSSTTTNTGELFF
TGTGCCAGCAGCTCCACTACGACGAACACCGGGGAGCTGTTTTTT
>TRBV15|TRBJ2-5|NA|NA
CATSQREGETQYF
TGTGCCACCAGCCAAAGAGAAGGAGAGACCCAGTACTTC
>TRBV27|TRBJ2-3|NA|NA
CASRLQGTDTQYF
TGTGCCAGCAGATTACAGGGCACAGATACGCAGTATTTT
>TRBV18|TRBJ1-1|NA|NA
CASSPLPGTNTEAFF
TGTGCCAGCTCACCGCTTCCCGGCACGAACACTGAAGCTTTCTTT
>TRBV7-9|TRBJ2-7|once|NA
CASSSRSDSYEQYF
TGTGCCAGCAGTTCGCGTTCAGATTCCTACGAGCAGTACTTC
>TRBV11-3|TRBJ1-1|NA|TRBD1
CASGRQGLSTEAFF
TGTGCCAGCGGTAGACAGGGGTTATCGACTGAAGCTTTCTTT
>TRBV1|TRBJ2-3|NA|NA
CTSSLGRGSTDTQYF
TGCACCAGCAGCCTCGGCCGTGGGAGCACAGATACGCAGTATTTT
>TRBV10-2|TRBJ1-5|once|NA
CASRRSGEENQPQHF
TGCGCCAGCAGAAGGTCCGGGGAGGAGAATCAGCCCCAGCATTTT
>TRBV9|TRBJ2-2|once|TRBD1
CASSVVGQGVAGELFF
TGTGCCAGCAGCGTAGTGGGACAGGGGGTTGCCGGGGAGCTGTTTTTT
>TRBV5-1|TRBJ1-1|NA|NA
CASGEQGNTEAFF
TGCGCCAGCGGGGAACAGGGGAACACTGAAGCTTTCTTT
>TRBV7-2|TRBJ2-7|NA|NA
CASSLVWTPEVVGQYF
TGTGCCAGCAGCTTAGTATGGACTCCCGAGGTAGTGGGGCAGTACTTC
>TRBV7-9|TRBJ1-1|NA|NA
CASVGQNSEAFF
TGTGCCAGCGTAGGACAGAATTCTGAAGCTTTCTTT
>TRBV12-5|TRBJ1-1|NA|NA
CASGLKSNTEAFF
TGTGCTAGTGGTTTGAAAAGCAACACTGAAGCTTTCTTT
>TRBV6-1|TRBJ2-7|once|NA
CASTLGPALEQYF
TGTGCCAGCACCCTGGGACCCGCTCTTGAGCAGTACTTC
>TRBV6-5|TRBJ1-2|NA|TRBD1
CATTLLDRGGYGYTF
TGTGCCACCACTCTACTGGACAGGGGTGGGTATGGCTACACCTTC
>TRBV7-9|TRBJ1-4|once|NA
CASSLGWGVPGATNEKLFF
TGTGCCAGCAGCTTAGGGTGGGGGGTCCCTGGTGCAACTAATGAAAAACTGTTTTTT
>TRBV6-5|TRBJ1-2|NA|TRBD1
CASSYQQGGVYGYTF
TGTGCCAGCAGTTATCAGCAGGGGGGGGTCTATGGCTACACCTTC
>TRBV2|TRBJ2-5|NA|NA
CATKGSGRETQYF
TGTGCCACTAAGGGATCGGGTCGCGAGACCCAGTACTTC
>TRBV19|TRBJ2-5|NA|TRBD1
CASSPYPSRQGIRETQYF
TGTGCCAGTAGTCCTTATCCCTCGAGACAGGGTATACGGGAGACCCAGTACTTC
>TRBV19|TRBJ2-3|once|NA
CASSRPGGTDTQYF
TGTGCCAGTAGTAGGCCGGGGGGCACAGATACGCAGTATTTT
>TRBV5-1|TRBJ2-2|once|NA
CASSRVGPERDTGELFF
TGCGCCAGCAGCCGGGTGGGGCCCGAGCGTGATACCGGGGAGCTGTTTTTT
>TRBV19|TRBJ1-2|NA|NA
CATAQGSNYGYTF
TGTGCCACGGCACAGGGTTCAAACTATGGCTACACCTTC